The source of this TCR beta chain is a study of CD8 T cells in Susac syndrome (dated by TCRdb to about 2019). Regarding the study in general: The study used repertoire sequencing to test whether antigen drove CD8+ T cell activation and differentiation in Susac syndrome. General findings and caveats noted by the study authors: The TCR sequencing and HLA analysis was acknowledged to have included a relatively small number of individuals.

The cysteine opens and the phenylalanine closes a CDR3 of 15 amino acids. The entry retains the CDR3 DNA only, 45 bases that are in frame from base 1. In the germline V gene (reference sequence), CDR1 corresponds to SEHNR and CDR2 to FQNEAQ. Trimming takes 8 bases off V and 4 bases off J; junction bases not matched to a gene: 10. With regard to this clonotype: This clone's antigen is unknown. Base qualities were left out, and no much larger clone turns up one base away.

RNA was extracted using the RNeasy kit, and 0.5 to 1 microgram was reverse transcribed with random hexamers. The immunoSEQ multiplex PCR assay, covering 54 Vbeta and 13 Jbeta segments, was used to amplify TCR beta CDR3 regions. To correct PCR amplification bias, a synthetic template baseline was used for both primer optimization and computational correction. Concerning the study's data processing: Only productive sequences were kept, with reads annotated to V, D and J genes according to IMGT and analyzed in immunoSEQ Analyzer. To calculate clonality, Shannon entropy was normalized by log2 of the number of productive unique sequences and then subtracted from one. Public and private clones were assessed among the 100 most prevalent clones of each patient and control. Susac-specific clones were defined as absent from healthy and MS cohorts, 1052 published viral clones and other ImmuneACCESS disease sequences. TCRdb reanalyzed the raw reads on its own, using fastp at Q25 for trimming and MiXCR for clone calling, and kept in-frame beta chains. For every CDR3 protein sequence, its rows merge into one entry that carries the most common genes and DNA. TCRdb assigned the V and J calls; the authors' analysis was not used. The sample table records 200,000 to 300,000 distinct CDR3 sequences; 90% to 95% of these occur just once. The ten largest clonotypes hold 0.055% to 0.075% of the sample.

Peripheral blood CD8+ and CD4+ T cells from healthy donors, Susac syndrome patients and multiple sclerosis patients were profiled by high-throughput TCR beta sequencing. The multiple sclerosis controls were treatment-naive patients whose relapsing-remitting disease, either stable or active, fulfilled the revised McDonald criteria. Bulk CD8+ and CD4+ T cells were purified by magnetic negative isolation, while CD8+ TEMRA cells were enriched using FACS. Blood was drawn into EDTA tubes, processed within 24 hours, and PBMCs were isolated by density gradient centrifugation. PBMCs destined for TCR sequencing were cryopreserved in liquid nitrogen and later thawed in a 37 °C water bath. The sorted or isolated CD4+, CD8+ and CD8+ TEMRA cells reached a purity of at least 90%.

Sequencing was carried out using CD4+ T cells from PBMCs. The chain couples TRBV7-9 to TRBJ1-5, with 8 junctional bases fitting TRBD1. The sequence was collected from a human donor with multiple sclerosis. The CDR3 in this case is CASSYSTGVNQPQHF. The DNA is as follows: TGTGCCAGCTCCTATTCGACAGGGGTGAATCAGCCCCAGCATTTT.